The clone carrying this T cell receptor beta chain was found a few times. Its matching antigen is unknown. Germline V gives CDR1 SEHNR, CDR2 FQNEAQ (reference sequence). This CDR3 has 14 amino acids. V was pared by 7 bases and J by 2 bases, with 14 bases between. This record belongs to a study of molecular identifiers for immune sequencing clone quantification. The wider study: Naive CD8 RNA (about 19,000 or 110,000 cells) was divided into five aliquots, with four sequenced.

Naive CD8 library inputs spanned roughly 20,000 to 1,100,000 sorted cells and 10%, 30% or 50% RNA. Study-level results: The share of molecules held by clones above 20 RNA copies was over 99% in effector cells and under 1% in naive cells.

TCRdb called the PCR reads again in MiXCR, with one record for every CDR3 protein. This table has nearly 650,000 distinct CDR3 sequences, 25% appearing once. The chain has TRBV7-9 and TRBJ2-5; D is perhaps TRBD1 (6 bases). This clonotype was obtained from a human donor in good health. Some libraries in this study had Jurkat cell RNA spiked in. The sequenced material came from naive CD8+ T cells from blood, with Jurkat cell RNA spiked in. Indicated subset: FACS-sorted CD8+CD4-CCR7+CD45RA+ naive T cells. CDR3 sequence: CASTAWTEQETQYF. The CDR3 DNA is TGTGCCAGCACCGCTTGGACAGAACAAGAGACCCAGTACTTC.